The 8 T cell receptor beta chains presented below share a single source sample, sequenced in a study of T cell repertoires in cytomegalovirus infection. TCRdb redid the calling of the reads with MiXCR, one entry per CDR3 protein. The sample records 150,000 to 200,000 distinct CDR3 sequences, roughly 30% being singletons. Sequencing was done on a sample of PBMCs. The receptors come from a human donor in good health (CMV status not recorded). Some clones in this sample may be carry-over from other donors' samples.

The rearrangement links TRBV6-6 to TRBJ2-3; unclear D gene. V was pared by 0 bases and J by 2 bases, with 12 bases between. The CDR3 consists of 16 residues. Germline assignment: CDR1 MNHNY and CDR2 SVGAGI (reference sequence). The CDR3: CASSYSGPLNTDTQYF. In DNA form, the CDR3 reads TGTGCCAGCAGTTACTCGGGCCCTCTTAACACAGATACGCAGTATTTT.

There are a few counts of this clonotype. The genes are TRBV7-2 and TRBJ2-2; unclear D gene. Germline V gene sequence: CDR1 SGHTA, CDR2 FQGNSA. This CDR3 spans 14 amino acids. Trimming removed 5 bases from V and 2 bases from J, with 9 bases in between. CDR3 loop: CASSLRINTGELFF. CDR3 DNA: TGTGCCAGCAGCCTCCGGATCAACACCGGGGAGCTGTTTTTT.

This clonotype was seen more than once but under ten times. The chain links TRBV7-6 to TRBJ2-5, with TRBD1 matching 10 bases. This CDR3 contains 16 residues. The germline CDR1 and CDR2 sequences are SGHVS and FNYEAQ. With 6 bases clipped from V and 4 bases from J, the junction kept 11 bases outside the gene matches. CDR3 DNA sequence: TGTGCCAGCAGTCTATGGAAGACAGGGGGCACAGAGACCCAGTACTTC. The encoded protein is CASSLWKTGGTETQYF.

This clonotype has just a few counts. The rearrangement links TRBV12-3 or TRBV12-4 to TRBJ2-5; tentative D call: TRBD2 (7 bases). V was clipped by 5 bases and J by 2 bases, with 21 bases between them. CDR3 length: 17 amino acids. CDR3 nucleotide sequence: TGTGCCAGCAGTCGCCGACTGGCGGGGGCCCTACAAGAGACCCAGTACTTC. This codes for CASSRRLAGALQETQYF.

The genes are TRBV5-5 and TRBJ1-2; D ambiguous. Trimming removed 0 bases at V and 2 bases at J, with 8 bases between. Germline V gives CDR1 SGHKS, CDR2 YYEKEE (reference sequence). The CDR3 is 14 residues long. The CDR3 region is CASSLELRNYGYTF. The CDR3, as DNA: TGTGCCAGCAGCTTGGAGCTCAGAAACTATGGCTACACCTTC.

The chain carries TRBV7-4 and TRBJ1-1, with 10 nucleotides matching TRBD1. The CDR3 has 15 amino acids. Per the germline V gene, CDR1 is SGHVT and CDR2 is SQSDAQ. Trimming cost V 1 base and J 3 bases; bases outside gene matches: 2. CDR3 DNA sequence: TGTGCCAGCAGCTTAGGGACAGGGGGGGACACTGAAGCTTTCTTT. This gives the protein CASSLGTGGDTEAFF.

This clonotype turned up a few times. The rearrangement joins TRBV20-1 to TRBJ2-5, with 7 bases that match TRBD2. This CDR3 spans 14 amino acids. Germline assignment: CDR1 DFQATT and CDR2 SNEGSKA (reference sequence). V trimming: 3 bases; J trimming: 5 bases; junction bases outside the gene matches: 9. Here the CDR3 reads CSASGGGISETQYF. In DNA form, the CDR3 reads TGCAGTGCTAGCGGCGGGGGAATATCGGAGACCCAGTACTTC.

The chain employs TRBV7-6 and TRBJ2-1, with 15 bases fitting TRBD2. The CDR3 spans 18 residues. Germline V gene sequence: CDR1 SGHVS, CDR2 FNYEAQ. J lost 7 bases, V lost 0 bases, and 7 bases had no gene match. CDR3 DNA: TGTGCCAGCAGCTTAGCAGGACTAGCGGGGGGGCAAGGTAATGAGCAGTTCTTC. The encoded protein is CASSLAGLAGGQGNEQFF. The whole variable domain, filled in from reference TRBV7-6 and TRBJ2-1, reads GAGVSQSPRYKVTKRGQDVALRCDPISGHVSLYWYRQALGQGPEFLTYFNYEAQQDKSGLPNDRFSAERPEGSISTLTIQRTEQRDSAMYRCASSLAGLAGGQGNEQFFGPGTRLTVL.